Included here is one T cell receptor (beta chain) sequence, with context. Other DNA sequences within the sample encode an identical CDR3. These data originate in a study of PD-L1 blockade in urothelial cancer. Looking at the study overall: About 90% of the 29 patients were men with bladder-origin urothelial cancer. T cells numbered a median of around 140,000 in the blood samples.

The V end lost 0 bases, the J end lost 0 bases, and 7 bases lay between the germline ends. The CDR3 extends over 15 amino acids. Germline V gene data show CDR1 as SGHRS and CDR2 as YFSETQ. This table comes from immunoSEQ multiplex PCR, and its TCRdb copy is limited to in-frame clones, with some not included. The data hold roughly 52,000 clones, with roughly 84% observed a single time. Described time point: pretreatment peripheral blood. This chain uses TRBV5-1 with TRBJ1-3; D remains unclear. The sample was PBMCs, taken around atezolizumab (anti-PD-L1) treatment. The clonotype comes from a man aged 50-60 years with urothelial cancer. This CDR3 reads CASSLEPGSGNTIYF. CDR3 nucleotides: TGCGCCAGCAGCTTGGAACCGGGCTCTGGAAACACCATATATTTT.